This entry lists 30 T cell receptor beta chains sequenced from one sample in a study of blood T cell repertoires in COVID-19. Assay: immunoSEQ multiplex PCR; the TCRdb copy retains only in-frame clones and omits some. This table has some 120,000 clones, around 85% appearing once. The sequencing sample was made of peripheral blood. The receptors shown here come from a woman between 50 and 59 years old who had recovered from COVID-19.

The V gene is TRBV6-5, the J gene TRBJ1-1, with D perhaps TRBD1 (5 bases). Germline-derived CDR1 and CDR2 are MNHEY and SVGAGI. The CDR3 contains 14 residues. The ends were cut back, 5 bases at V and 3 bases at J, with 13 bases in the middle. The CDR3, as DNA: TGTGCCAGCAGTCGACAGAATTGGGACACTGAAGCTTTCTTT. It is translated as CASSRQNWDTEAFF.

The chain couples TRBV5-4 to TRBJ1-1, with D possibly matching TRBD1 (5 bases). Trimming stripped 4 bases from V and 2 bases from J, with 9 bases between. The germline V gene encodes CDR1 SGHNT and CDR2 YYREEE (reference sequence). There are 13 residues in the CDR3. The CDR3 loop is CASSMDTNTEAFF. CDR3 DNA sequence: TGTGCCAGCAGCATGGACACAAACACTGAAGCTTTCTTT. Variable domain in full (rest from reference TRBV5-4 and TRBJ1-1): ETGVTQSPTHLIKTRGQQVTLRCSSQSGHNTVSWYQQALGQGPQFIFQYYREEENGRGNFPPRFSGLQFPNYSSELNVNALELDDSALYLCASSMDTNTEAFFGQGTRLTVV.

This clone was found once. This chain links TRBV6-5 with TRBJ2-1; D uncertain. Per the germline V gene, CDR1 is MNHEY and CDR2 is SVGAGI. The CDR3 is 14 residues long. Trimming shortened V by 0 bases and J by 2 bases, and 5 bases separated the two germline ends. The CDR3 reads CASSYSAPYNEQFF. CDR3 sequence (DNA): TGTGCCAGCAGTTACTCGGCCCCCTACAATGAGCAGTTCTTC.

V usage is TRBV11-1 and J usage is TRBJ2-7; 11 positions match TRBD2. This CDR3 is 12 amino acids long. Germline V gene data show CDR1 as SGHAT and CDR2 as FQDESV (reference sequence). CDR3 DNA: TGTGCCAGCAGCTTCCCGGGGGGACTAGCGGTCGTC. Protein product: CASSFPGGLAVV.

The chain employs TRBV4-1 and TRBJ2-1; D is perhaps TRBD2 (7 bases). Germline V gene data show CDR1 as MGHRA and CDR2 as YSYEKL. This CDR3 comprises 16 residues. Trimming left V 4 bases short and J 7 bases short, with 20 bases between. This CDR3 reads CASSRKSAGARNEQFF. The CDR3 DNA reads TGCGCCAGCAGCCGAAAATCGGCGGGGGCCCGGAATGAGCAGTTCTTC.

CDR3 coding DNA: TGTGCTAGTGGTAACGGACAGGGGGCATACACTGAAGCTTTCTTT. The encoded protein is CASGNGQGAYTEAFF. The V and J genes are TRBV12-5 and TRBJ1-1; 11 bases map to TRBD1. CDR1 is LGHNT, CDR2 FRNRAP, per germline. V gave up 5 bases and J gave up 3 bases; unmatched junction bases: 5. CDR3 length: 15 residues.

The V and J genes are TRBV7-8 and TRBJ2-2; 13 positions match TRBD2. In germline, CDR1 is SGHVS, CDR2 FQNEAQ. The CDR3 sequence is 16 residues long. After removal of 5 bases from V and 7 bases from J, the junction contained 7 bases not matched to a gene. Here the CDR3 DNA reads TGTGCCAGCAGCCTTTGGACTAGCGGGGGTTACGGGGAGCTGTTTTTT. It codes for CASSLWTSGGYGELFF.

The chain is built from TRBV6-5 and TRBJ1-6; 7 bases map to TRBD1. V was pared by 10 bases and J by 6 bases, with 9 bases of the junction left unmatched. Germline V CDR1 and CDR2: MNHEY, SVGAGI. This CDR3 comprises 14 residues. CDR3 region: CATQTGVGNSPLHF. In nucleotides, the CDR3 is TGTGCCACCCAAACAGGGGTCGGTAATTCACCCCTCCACTTT.

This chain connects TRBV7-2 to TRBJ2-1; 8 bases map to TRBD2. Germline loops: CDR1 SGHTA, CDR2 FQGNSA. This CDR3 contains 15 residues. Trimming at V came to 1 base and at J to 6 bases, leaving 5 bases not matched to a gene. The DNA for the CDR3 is TGTGCCAGCAGCTTAGGTGGGACTAGGGCCAATGAGCAGTTCTTC. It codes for CASSLGGTRANEQFF.

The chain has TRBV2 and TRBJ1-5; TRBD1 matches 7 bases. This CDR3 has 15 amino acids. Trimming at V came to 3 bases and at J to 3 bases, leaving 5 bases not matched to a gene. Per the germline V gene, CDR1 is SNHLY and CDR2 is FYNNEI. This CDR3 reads CASSEDRLDNQPQHF. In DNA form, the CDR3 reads TGTGCCAGCAGTGAGGACAGGTTAGACAATCAGCCCCAGCATTTT.

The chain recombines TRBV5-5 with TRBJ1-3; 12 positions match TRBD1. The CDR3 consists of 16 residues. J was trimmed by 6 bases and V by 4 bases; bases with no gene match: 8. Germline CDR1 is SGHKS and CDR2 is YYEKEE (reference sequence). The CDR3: CASSIAGTGGVNTIYF. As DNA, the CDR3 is TGTGCCAGCAGCATCGCCGGGACAGGGGGCGTAAACACCATATATTTT.

For the CDR3, the DNA is TGTGCCAGCAGCTCACAGGGGACTAGCGGGATTAGTGAGCAGTACTTC. It is translated as CASSSQGTSGISEQYF. The genes are TRBV11-2 and TRBJ2-7, with 13 bases fitting TRBD2. Germline V lookup: CDR1 SGHAT, CDR2 FQNNGV. The junction had 10 bases not matched to a gene; V was cut back by 4 bases and J by 7 bases. The length of the CDR3 is 16 residues.

The DNA for the CDR3 is TGTGCCAGCAGCCACCTGAAGACAGCGCGACCGTATGGCTACACCTTC. It specifies CASSHLKTARPYGYTF. The chain employs TRBV11-2 and TRBJ1-2; the D gene is possibly TRBD1 (5 bases). The length of the CDR3 is 16 residues. Per germline, CDR1 SGHAT and CDR2 FQNNGV. Trimming pared 5 bases from V and 5 bases from J, leaving 21 bases between.

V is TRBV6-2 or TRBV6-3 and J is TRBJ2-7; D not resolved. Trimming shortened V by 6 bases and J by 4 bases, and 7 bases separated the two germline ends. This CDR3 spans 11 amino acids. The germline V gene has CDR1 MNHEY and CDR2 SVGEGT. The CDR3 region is CASSLYYEQYF. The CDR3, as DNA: TGTGCCAGCAGCCTGTATTACGAGCAGTACTTC.

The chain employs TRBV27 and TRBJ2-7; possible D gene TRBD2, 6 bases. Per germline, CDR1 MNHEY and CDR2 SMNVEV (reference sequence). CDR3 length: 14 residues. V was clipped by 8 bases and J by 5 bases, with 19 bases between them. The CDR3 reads CASRHGGVNNEQYF. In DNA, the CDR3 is TGTGCCAGCCGCCACGGAGGGGTTAACAACGAGCAGTACTTC.

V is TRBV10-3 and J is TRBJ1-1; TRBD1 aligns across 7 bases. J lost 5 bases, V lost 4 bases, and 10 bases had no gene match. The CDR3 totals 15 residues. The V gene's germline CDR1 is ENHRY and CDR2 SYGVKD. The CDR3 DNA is TGTGCCATCAGTGTGGCAGGGGGGTACGATACTGAAGCTTTCTTT. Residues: CAISVAGGYDTEAFF.

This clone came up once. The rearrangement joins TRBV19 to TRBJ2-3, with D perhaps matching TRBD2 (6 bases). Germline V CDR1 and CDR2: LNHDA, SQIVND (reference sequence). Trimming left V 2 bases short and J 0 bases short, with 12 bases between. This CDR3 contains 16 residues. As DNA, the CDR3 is TGTGCCAGTAGTATACACGGCGGGAAAAGCACAGATACGCAGTATTTT. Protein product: CASSIHGGKSTDTQYF. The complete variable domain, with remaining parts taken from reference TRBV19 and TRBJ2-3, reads DGGITQSPKYLFRKEGQNVTLSCEQNLNHDAMYWYRQDPGQGLRLIYYSQIVNDFQKGDIAEGYSVSREKKESFPLTVTSAQKNPTAFYLCASSIHGGKSTDTQYFGPGTRLTVL.

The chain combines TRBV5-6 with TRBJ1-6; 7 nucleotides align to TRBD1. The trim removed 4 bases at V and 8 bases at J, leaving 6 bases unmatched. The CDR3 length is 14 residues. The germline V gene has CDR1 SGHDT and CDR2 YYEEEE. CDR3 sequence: CASSETGVHSPLHF. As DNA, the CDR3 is TGTGCCAGCAGCGAAACAGGGGTCCATTCACCCCTCCACTTT.

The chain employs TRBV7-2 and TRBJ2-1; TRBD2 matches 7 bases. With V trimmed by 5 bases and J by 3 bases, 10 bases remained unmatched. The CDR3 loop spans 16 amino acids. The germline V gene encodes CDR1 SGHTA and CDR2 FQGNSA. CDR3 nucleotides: TGTGCCAGCAGCCTTAGCGGGCGAGGGGTCTACAATGAGCAGTTCTTC. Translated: CASSLSGRGVYNEQFF.

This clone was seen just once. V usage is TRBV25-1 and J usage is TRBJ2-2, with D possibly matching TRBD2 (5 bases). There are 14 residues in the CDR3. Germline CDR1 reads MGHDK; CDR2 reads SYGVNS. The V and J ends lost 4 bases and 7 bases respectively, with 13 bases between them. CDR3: CASSAYGEVGELFF. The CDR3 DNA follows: TGTGCCAGCAGTGCATACGGGGAAGTCGGGGAGCTGTTTTTT.

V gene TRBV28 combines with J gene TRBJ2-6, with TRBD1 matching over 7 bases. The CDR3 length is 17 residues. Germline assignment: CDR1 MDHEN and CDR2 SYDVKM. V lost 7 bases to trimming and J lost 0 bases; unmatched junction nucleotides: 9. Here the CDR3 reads CASTDPGTASGANVLTF. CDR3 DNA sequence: TGTGCCAGCACCGATCCCGGGACAGCCTCTGGGGCCAACGTCCTGACTTTC.

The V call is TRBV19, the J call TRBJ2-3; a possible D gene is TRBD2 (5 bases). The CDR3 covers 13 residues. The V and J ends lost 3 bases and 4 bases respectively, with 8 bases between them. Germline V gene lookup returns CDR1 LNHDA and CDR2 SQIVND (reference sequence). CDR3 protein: CASSIPGADTQYF. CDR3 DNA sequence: TGTGCCAGTAGTATTCCCGGGGCAGATACGCAGTATTTT.

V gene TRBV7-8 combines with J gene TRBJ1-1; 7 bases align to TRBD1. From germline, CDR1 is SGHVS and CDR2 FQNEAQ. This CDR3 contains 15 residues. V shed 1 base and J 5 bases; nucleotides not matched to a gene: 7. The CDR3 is CASSLEAGGRTEAFF. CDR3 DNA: TGTGCCAGCAGCTTAGAAGCAGGGGGGAGGACTGAAGCTTTCTTT.

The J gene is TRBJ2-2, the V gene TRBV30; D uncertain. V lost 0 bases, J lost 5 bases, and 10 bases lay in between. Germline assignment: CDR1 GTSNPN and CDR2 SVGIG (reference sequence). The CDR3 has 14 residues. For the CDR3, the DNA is TGTGCCTGGAGTGTACCCTCACAGACCGGGGAGCTGTTTTTT. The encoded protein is CAWSVPSQTGELFF.

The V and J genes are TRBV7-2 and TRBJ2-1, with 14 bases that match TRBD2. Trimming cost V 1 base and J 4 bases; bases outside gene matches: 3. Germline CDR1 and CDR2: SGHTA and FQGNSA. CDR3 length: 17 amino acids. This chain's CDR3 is CASSLEGLAGDYNEQFF. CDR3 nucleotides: TGTGCCAGCAGCTTAGAGGGACTAGCGGGGGATTACAATGAGCAGTTCTTC.

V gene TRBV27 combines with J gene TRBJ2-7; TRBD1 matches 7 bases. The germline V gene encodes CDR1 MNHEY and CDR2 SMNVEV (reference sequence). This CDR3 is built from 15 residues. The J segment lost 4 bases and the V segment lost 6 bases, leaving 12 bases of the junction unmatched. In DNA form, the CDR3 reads TGTGCCAGCAGGACCATTACAGGGGCCGGGTACGAGCAGTACTTC. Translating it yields CASRTITGAGYEQYF.

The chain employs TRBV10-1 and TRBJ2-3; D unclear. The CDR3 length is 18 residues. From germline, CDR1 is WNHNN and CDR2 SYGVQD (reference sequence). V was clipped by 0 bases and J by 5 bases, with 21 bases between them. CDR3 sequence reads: CASSESYETQQRGDTQYF. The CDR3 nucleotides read TGCGCCAGCAGTGAGTCTTATGAGACCCAACAACGAGGAGATACGCAGTATTTT.

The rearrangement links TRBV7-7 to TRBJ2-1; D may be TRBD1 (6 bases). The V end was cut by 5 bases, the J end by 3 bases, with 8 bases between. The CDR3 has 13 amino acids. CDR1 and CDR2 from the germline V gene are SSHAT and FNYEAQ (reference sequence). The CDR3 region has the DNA TGTGCCAGCAGCATGGACAGCTACAATGAGCAGTTCTTC. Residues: CASSMDSYNEQFF. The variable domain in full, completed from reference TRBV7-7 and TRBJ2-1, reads GAGVSQSPRYKVTKRGQDVTLRCDPISSHATLYWYQQALGQGPEFLTYFNYEAQPDKSGLPSDRFSAERPEGSISTLTIQRTEQRDSAMYRCASSMDSYNEQFFGPGTRLTVL.

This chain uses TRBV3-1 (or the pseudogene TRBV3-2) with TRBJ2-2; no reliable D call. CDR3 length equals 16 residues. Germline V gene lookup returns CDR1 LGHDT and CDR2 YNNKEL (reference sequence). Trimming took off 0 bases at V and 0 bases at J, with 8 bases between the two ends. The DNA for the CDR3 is TGTGCCAGCAGCCAAGATCCTCTCCCGAACACCGGGGAGCTGTTTTTT. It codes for CASSQDPLPNTGELFF.

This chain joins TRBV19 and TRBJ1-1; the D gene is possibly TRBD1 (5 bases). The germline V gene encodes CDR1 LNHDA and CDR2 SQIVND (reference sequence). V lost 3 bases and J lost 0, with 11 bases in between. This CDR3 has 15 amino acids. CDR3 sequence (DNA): TGTGCCAGTAGTATCCCCGGGGGACTGAACACTGAAGCTTTCTTT. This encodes CASSIPGGLNTEAFF.